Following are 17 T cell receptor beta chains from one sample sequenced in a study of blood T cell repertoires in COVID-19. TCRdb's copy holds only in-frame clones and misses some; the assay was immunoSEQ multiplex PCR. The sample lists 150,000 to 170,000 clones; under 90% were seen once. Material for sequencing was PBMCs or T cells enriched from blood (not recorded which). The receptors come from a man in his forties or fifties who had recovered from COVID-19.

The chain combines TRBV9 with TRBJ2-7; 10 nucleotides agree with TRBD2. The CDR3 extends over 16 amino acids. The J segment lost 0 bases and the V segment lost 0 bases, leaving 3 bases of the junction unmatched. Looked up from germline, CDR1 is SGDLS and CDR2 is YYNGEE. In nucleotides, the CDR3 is TGTGCCAGCAGCGTAGAAGCGGGGGGGCCCTCCTACGAGCAGTACTTC. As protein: CASSVEAGGPSYEQYF.

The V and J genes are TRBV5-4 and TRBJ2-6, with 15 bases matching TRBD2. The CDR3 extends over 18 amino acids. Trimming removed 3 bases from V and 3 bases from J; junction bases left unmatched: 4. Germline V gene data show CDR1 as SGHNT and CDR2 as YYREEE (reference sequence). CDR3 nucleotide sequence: TGTGCCAGCAGCTCGGGACTAGCGGGGGGAATTGGGGCCAACGTCCTGACTTTC. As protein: CASSSGLAGGIGANVLTF.

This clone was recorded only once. In DNA form, the CDR3 reads TGTGCCACCAGTGACCCAACAGGGGGAGGCGATACGCAGTATTTT. Translating it yields CATSDPTGGGDTQYF. J is TRBJ2-3 and V is TRBV24-1; 8 bases match TRBD1. Germline assignment: CDR1 KGHDR and CDR2 SFDVKD. V was clipped by 4 bases and J by 6 bases; unmatched bases: 8. This CDR3 is 15 amino acids long.

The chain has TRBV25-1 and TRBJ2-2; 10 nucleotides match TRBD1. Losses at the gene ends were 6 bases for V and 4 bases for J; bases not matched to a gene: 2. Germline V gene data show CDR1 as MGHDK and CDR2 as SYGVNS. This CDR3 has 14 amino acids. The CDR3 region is CASSGQGGTGELFF. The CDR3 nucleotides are TGTGCCAGCAGCGGACAGGGGGGCACCGGGGAGCTGTTTTTT.

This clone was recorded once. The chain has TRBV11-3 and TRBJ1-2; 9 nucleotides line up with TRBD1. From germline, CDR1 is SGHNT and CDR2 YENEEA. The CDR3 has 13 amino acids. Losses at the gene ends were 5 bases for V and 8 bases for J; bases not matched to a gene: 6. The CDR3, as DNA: TGTGCCAGCAGCCCGGGACAGGGCCTCGGCTACACCTTC. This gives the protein CASSPGQGLGYTF.

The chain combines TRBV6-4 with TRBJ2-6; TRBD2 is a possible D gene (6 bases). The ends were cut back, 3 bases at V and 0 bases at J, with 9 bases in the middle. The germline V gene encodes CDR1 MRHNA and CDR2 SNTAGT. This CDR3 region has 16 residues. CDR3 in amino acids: CASSEGGYSGANVLTF. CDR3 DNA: TGTGCCAGCAGTGAAGGAGGGTACTCTGGGGCCAACGTCCTGACTTTC.

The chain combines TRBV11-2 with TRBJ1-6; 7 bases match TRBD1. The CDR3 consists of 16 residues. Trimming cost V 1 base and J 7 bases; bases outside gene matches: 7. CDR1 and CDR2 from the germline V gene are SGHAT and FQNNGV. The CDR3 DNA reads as TGTGCCAGCAGCTTAGCTGGCAACAGGGGAAATTCACCCCTCCACTTT. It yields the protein CASSLAGNRGNSPLHF. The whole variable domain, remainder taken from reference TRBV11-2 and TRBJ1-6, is EAGVAQSPRYKIIEKRQSVAFWCNPISGHATLYWYQQILGQGPKLLIQFQNNGVVDDSQLPKDRFSAERLKGVDSTLKIQPAKLEDSAVYLCASSLAGNRGNSPLHFGNGTRLTVT.

The CDR3 here is CARKKEGLTF. The CDR3 nucleotides are TGCGCCAGAAAAAAGGAGGGCCTAACCTTC. The chain has TRBV10-1 and TRBJ1-2; D gene unclear. Trimming pared 9 bases from V and 14 bases from J, leaving 16 bases between. The CDR3 totals 10 residues. From germline, CDR1 is WNHNN and CDR2 SYGVQD (reference sequence).

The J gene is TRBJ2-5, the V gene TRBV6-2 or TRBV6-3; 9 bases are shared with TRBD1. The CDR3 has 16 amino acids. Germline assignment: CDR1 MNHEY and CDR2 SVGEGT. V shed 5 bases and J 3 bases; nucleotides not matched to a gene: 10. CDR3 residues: CASSKSPGQGKETQYF. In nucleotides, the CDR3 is TGTGCCAGCAGTAAATCGCCGGGACAGGGAAAAGAGACCCAGTACTTC.

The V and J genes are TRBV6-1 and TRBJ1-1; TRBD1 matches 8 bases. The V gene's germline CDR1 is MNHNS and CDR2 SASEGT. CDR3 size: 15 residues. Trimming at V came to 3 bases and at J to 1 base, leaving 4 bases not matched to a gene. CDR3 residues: CASSEPGTGNTEAFF. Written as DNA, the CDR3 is TGTGCCAGCAGTGAGCCGGGGACAGGGAACACTGAAGCTTTCTTT.

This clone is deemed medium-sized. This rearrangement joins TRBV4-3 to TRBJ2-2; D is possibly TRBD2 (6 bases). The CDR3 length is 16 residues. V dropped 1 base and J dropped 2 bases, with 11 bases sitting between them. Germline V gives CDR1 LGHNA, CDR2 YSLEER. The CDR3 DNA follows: TGCGCCAGCAGCCAAGCACCAGGACTAAACACCGGGGAGCTGTTTTTT. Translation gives CASSQAPGLNTGELFF.

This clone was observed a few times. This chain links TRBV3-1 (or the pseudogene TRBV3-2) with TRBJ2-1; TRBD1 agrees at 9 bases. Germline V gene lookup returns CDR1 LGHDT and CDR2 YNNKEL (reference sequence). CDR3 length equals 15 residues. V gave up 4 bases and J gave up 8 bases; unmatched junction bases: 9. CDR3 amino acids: CASSRGTGSRDEQFF. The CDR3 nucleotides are TGTGCCAGCAGCCGAGGGACAGGGAGTCGAGATGAGCAGTTCTTC.

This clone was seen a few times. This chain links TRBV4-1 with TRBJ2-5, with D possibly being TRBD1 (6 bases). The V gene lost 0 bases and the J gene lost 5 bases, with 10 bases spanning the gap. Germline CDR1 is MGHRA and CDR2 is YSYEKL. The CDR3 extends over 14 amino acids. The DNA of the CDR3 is TGCGCCAGCAGCCAAGAAAGGCAGGGGGAGACCCAGTACTTC. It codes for CASSQERQGETQYF.

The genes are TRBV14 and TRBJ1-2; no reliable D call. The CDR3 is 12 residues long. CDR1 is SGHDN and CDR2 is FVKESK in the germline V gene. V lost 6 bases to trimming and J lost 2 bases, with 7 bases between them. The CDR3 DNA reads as TGTGCCAGCAGTCCACAGAACTATGGCTACACCTTC. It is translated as CASSPQNYGYTF.

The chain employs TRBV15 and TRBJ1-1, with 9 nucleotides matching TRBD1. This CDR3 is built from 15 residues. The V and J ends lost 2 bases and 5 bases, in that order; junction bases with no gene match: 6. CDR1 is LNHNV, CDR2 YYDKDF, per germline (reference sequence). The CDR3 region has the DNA TGTGCCACCAGCAGATCCAGGACAGGGGCGACTGAAGCTTTCTTT. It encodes CATSRSRTGATEAFF. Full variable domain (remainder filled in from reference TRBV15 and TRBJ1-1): DAMVIQNPRYQVTQFGKPVTLSCSQTLNHNVMYWYQQKSSQAPKLLFHYYDKDFNNEADTPDNFQSRRPNTSFCFLDIRSPGLGDTAMYLCATSRSRTGATEAFFGQGTRLTVV.

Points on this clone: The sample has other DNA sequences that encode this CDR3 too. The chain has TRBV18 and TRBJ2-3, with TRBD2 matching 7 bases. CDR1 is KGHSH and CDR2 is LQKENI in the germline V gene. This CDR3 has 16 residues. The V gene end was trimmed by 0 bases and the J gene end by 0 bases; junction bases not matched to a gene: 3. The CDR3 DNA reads TGTGCCAGCTCACCACCCGGGACTACAAGCACAGATACGCAGTATTTT. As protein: CASSPPGTTSTDTQYF.

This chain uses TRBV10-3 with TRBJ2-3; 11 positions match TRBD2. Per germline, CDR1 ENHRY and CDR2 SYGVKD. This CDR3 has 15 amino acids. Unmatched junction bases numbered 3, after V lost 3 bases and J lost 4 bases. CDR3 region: CAISDTSGGSDTQYF. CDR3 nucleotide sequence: TGTGCCATCAGTGATACTAGCGGGGGTTCAGATACGCAGTATTTT.